The sequence of this TCR beta chain was determined in a study of cytomegalovirus exposure and HLA in healthy donors. General study results and limits: DRB1 showed the most TCR associations and HLA-C the fewest in a later analysis, as rates varied by HLA locus.

CDR3 length: 16 amino acids. PCR was performed using 60 Vbeta and 13 Jbeta primers. Assay used: immunoSEQ multiplex PCR; TCRdb lists only in-frame clones, some missing. Listed are some 140,000 clones; roughly 1.6% falls within the top ten. With respect to this clone: Antigen: not known.

Nominal health characterized the donors when sampled, though unrecorded immune exposures were likely. This TCR derives from a middle-aged woman in good health and CMV-seronegative. The specimen was PBMCs. The chain is built from TRBV21-1 and TRBJ2-5; the table's D call of TRBD1 was not tested on the DNA. TRBV21-1 is given as a pseudogene. The CDR3 DNA reads as TGTGCCAGCAGCAGAACTTCCGGGACAGGGCAAGAGACCCAGTACTTC. Its protein product is CASSRTSGTGQETQYF.